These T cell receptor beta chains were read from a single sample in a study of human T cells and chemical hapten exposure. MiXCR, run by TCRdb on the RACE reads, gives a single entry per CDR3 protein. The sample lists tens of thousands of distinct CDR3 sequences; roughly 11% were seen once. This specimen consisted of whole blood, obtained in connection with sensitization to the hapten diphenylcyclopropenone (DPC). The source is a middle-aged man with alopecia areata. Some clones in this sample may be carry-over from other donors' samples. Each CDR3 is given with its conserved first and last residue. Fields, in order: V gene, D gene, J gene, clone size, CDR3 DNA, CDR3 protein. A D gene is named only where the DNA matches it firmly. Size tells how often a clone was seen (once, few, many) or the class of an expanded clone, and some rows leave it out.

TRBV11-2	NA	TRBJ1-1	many	TGTGCCAGCAGCTTAGGACGGGGGGAAGCTTTCTTT	CASSLGRGEAFF
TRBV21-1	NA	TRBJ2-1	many	TGTGCCAGCAGCAAAGTCGTAAGGACAGGACTCCCGACCTACAATGAGCAGTTCTTC	CASSKVVRTGLPTYNEQFF
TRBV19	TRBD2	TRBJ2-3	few	TGTGCCAGTAGTACACCACCGGGACTAGCGGGAGAGCCAGATACGCAGTATTTT	CASSTPPGLAGEPDTQYF
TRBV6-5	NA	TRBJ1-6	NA	TGTGCCACCCAGACAACGTTTCATTCACCCCTCCACTTT	CATQTTFHSPLHF
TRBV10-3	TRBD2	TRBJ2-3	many	TGTGCCATCAGTGATCTGAAGCGGGGTAGCACAGATACGCAGTATTTT	CAISDLKRGSTDTQYF
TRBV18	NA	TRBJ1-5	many	TGTGCCAGCTCACCAGGGCAGGGCAATCAGCCCCAGCATTTT	CASSPGQGNQPQHF
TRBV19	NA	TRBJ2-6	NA	TGTGCCAGTAACGGGGACTCTGGGGCCAACGTCCTGACTTTC	CASNGDSGANVLTF
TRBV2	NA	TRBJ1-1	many	TGTGCCAGCAGGGGGTCCAGGGGGAACACTGAAGCTTTCTTT	CASRGSRGNTEAFF
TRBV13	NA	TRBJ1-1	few	TGTGCCAGCAACCTAGGCTTTATGAACACTGAAGCTTTCTTT	CASNLGFMNTEAFF
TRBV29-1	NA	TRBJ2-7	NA	TGCAGCGTCGGCCGCCTTAGCTCCTACGAGCAGTACTTC	CSVGRLSSYEQYF
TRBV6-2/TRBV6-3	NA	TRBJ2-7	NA	TGTGCCAGCAGTTATGAACCCGGGAACCACCTCTCCTACGAGCAGTACTTC	CASSYEPGNHLSYEQYF
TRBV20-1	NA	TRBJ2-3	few	TGCAGTGCTCAAACAGGGAAGAACACAGATACGCAGTATTTT	CSAQTGKNTDTQYF
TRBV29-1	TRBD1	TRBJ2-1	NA	TGCAGCGTTGAAGACCGGGACAGGGGAGGTGAGCAGTTCTTC	CSVEDRDRGGEQFF
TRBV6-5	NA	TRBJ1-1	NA	TGTGCCAGCAGTTTATTACAGGGTCCCACTGAAGCTTTCTTT	CASSLLQGPTEAFF
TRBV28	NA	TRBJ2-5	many	TGTGCCAGCAGTTCCAACCTGGGGGAGACCCAGTACTTC	CASSSNLGETQYF
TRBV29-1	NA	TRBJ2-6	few	TGCAGCGTCCTAGGACGGGTCTCTGGGGCCAACGTCCTGACTTTC	CSVLGRVSGANVLTF
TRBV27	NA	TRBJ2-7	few	TGTGCCAGCAGTCGATACCCCTCCTACGAGCAGTACTTC	CASSRYPSYEQYF
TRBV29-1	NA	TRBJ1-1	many	TGCAGCGTTGATCTAGGGACCAACACTGAAGCTTTCTTT	CSVDLGTNTEAFF
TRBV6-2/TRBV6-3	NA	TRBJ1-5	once	TGTGCCAGCAGTTACGGGGCAGCCGATCAGCCCCAGCATTTT	CASSYGAADQPQHF
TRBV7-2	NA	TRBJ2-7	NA	TGTGCCAGCAGCTTAGTAATGAAGGAGCAGTACTTC	CASSLVMKEQYF
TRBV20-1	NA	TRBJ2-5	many	TGCAGTGCTAGCGACCCCTGGCAAGAGACCCAGTACTTC	CSASDPWQETQYF
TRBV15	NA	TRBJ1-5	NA	TGTGCCACCAGCAGAGATGTGAACCAGGGTAGTAGTCAGCCCCAGCATTTT	CATSRDVNQGSSQPQHF
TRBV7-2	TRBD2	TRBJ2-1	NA	TGTGCCAGCAGCAGGACTAGCGGTCCCTACAATGAGCAGTTCTTC	CASSRTSGPYNEQFF
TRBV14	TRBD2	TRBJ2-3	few	TGTGCCAGCAGCAAGATTAGCGGGAGGGCCTCAGATACGCAGTATTTT	CASSKISGRASDTQYF
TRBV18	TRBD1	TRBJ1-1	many	TGTGCCAGCTCACCGCTGACAGGGATTGACACTGAAGCTTTCTTT	CASSPLTGIDTEAFF